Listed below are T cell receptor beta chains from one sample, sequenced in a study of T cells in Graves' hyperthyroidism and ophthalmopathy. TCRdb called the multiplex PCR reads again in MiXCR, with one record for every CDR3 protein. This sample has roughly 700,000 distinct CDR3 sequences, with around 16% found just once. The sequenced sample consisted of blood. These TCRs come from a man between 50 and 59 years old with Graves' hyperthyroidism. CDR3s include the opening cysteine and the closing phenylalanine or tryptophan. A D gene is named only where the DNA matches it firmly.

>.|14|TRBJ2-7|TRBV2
CASSPTLDGYEQYF
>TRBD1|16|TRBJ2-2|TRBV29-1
CSVKGQGASDTGELFF
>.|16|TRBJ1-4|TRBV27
CASSLWSGGTNEKLFF
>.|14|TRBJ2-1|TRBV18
CASSPPGPDNEQFF
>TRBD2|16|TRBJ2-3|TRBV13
CASSLGASGSWDTQYF
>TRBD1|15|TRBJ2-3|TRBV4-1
CASSPPGTGTDTQYF
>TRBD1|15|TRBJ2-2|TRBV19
CASSIGTGYNGELFF
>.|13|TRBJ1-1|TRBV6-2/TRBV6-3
CASSYVRGIEAFF
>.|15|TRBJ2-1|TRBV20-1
CSARDSQGGRNEQFF
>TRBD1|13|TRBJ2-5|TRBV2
CASTRDREETQYF
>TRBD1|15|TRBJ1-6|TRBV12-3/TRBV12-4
CASRPGTGNNSPLHF
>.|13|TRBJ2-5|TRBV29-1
CSVEGTSEETQYF
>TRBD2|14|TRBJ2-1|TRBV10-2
CASTGTSGSNEQFF
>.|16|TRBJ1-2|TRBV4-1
CASSQGKTGSKYGYTF
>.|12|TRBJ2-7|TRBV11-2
CASSPVRYEQYF
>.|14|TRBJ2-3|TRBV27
CASSFRSLGNTQYF
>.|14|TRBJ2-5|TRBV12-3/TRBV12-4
CASSLGQEGETQYF
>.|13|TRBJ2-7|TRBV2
CASIPGTSYEQYF
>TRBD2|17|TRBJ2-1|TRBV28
CASSLTSGRYTYNEQFF
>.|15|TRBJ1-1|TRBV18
CASSLTEALNTEAFF
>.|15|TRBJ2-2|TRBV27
CASSLSPTGTGELFF
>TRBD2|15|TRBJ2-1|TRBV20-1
CSADSGMSSYNEQFF
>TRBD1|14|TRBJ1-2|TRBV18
CASSPDRVPGGYTF
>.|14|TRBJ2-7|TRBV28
CASSEGTVSYEHYF
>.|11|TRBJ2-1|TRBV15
CATIRGNEQFF
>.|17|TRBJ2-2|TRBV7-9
CASSLSWASNSTGELFF
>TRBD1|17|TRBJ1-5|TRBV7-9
CASSLYPGTGSNQPQHF
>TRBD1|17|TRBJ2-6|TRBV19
CASSMADRGSGANVLTF
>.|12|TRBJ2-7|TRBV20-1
CSRARKPGEQYF